This TCR beta chain was found in a study of CD8+ T cells in alopecia areata. Treatment denoted: oral pan-JAK inhibitor, 5-10 mg twice daily. Sequencing templates came from extracted RNA that was reverse transcribed into cDNA. Sequencing used immunoSEQ multiplex PCR; TCRdb keeps in-frame clones, though not all of them. In the table there are some 180,000 clones, about 55% of which are singletons. Germline assignment: CDR1 SQVTM and CDR2 ANQGSEA. This CDR3 region has 14 residues. Trimming shortened V by 3 bases and J by 8 bases, and 19 bases separated the two germline ends. This chain joins TRBV29-1 and TRBJ1-2, with D unresolved. The sample here was CD8+ T cells sorted from blood, taken at week 24, from a patient treated with tofacitinib. The sequence was obtained from a human donor with alopecia areata. CDR3 in amino acids: CSVEMGGREAGYTF. CDR3 bases: TGCAGCGTTGAGATGGGCGGGAGGGAGGCCGGCTACACCTTC.